The 27 T cell receptor beta chains reported below all come from one sample, sequenced in a study of T-cell reconstitution after alpha-beta-depleted transplantation in children. This sample's TCRbeta library carried unique molecular identifier barcodes. TCRdb reprocessed the PCR reads via MiXCR and lists one record per CDR3 protein. The table records a few hundred thousand distinct CDR3 sequences, about a tenth of them present only once. The input for sequencing was PBMCs from the stem cell graft donor, taken from the stem cell graft. The receptors shown here come from a human donor who donated a stem cell graft to a child with acute myeloid leukemia.

The V gene is TRBV5-1, the J gene TRBJ2-5, with 7 positions matching TRBD2. This CDR3 is built from 16 residues. Germline V gene data show CDR1 as SGHRS and CDR2 as YFSETQ. V lost 1 base, J lost 3 bases, and 9 bases stayed unmatched. CDR3 nucleotide sequence: TGCGCCAGCAGCTTGTCCGGGGGGTCGGTCAAAGAGACCCAGTACTTC. This gives the protein CASSLSGGSVKETQYF. Using reference TRBV5-1 and TRBJ2-5 for the parts outside the CDR3, the full variable domain is KAGVTQTPRYLIKTRGQQVTLSCSPISGHRSVSWYQQTPGQGLQFLFEYFSETQRNKGNFPGRFSGRQFSNSRSEMNVSTLELGDSALYLCASSLSGGSVKETQYFGPGTRLLVL.

J is TRBJ1-5 and V is TRBV6-1; D unresolved. V lost 6 bases to trimming and J lost 0 bases, with 15 bases between them. Germline lookup yields CDR1 MNHNS and CDR2 SASEGT. There are 16 residues in the CDR3. The CDR3 DNA reads TGTGCCAGCAGCCGGAATGGAGCCAATAGCAATCAGCCCCAGCATTTT. It encodes CASSRNGANSNQPQHF.

The V and J genes are TRBV20-1 and TRBJ2-1, with TRBD2 matching over 13 bases. Germline values: CDR1 DFQATT, CDR2 SNEGSKA (reference sequence). The CDR3 is 15 residues long. Unmatched junction bases numbered 6, after V lost 4 bases and J lost 6 bases. CDR3: CSATQGTSGTNEQFF. CDR3 nucleotides: TGCAGTGCTACCCAGGGGACTAGCGGGACCAATGAGCAGTTCTTC.

This clonotype has a handful of counts. This chain links TRBV6-1 with TRBJ2-7, with D perhaps TRBD2 (5 bases). The V and J ends lost 0 bases and 6 bases respectively, with 6 bases between them. Germline V gives CDR1 MNHNS, CDR2 SASEGT. This CDR3 has 12 residues. The DNA of the CDR3 is TGTGCCAGCAGTGAAGCAGGAGGCGAGCAGTACTTC. Amino acid sequence: CASSEAGGEQYF.

This clonotype was observed many times. The CDR3 region has the DNA TGTGCCAGCAGCTTAGTGACGGGAGGGCCCCAAAACATTCAGTACTTC. It translates to CASSLVTGGPQNIQYF. V gene TRBV7-2 combines with J gene TRBJ2-4, with 8 bases aligning to TRBD2. The CDR3 spans 16 residues. The V gene end was trimmed by 1 base and the J gene end by 5 bases; junction bases not matched to a gene: 7. The germline V gene encodes CDR1 SGHTA and CDR2 FQGNSA.

The genes are TRBV29-1 and TRBJ1-3; the D gene is possibly TRBD1 (5 bases). V lost 4 bases and J lost 2, with 12 bases in between. This CDR3 is 14 amino acids long. CDR1 is SQVTM and CDR2 is ANQGSEA in the germline V gene. The CDR3 sequence is CSVVGGNPGNTIYF. The CDR3, as DNA: TGCAGCGTTGTGGGGGGAAATCCTGGAAACACCATATATTTT.

In its sample, this clonotype was seen a few times. The chain uses TRBV12-3 or TRBV12-4 and TRBJ1-1; 7 bases align to TRBD1. Unmatched junction bases numbered 9, after V lost 6 bases and J lost 5 bases. The CDR3 contains 14 residues. CDR3 region: CASRAGGTGTEAFF. CDR3 DNA: TGTGCCAGCAGGGCAGGGGGAACGGGGACTGAAGCTTTCTTT.

This clonotype was seen only a few times. The rearrangement joins TRBV20-1 to TRBJ2-1; D remains ambiguous. The CDR3 is 12 residues long. CDR1 and CDR2 from the germline V gene are DFQATT and SNEGSKA (reference sequence). The CDR3, as DNA: TGCAGCGGTACTCGCTCCTACAATGAGCAGTTCTTC. It translates to CSGTRSYNEQFF.

The rearrangement uses TRBV7-9 and TRBJ1-4; weak D call: TRBD1 (5 bases). Trimming removed 5 bases at V and 8 bases at J, with 21 bases between. Germline V lookup: CDR1 SEHNR, CDR2 FQNEAQ (reference sequence). The CDR3 extends over 16 amino acids. CDR3 nucleotides: TGTGCCAGCAGCCCAAACTGGGGGGGATCAGGAGAAAAACTGTTTTTT. As protein: CASSPNWGGSGEKLFF.

This clonotype was detected a few times. The CDR3 spells CATALGAGANVLTF. Written as DNA, the CDR3 is TGTGCCACCGCACTGGGGGCTGGGGCCAACGTCCTGACTTTC. The V and J genes are TRBV6-1 and TRBJ2-6, with D possibly being TRBD1 or TRBD2 (5 bases each). The CDR3 consists of 14 residues. V was shortened by 10 bases and J by 2 bases, with 12 bases between the two germline ends. Germline CDR1 MNHNS, CDR2 SASEGT.

This clonotype was seen at least ten times. A much larger clone lies a single base off, so this may be a read error. This sequence joins TRBV5-1 and TRBJ2-5; no firm D call. The CDR3 is made up of 11 amino acids. V dropped 2 bases and J dropped 3 bases, with 2 bases sitting between them. Germline V gives CDR1 SGHRS, CDR2 YFSETQ. CDR3: CASSFEETQYF. The CDR3 DNA is TGCGCCAGCAGCTTTGAAGAGACCCAGTACTTC. Looking up the rest from reference TRBV5-1 and TRBJ2-5 gives the full variable domain: KAGVTQTPRYLIKTRGQQVTLSCSPISGHRSVSWYQQTPGQGLQFLFEYFSETQRNKGNFPGRFSGRQFSNSRSEMNVSTLELGDSALYLCASSFEETQYFGPGTRLLVL.

The rearrangement uses TRBV12-3 or TRBV12-4 and TRBJ1-1, with TRBD1 identical over 8 bases. CDR3 size: 15 residues. V trimming: 5 bases; J trimming: 4 bases; junction bases outside the gene matches: 9. The CDR3 DNA reads TGTGCCAGCAGTCTAAACGGACAGGGTGGCACTGAAGCTTTCTTT. Its translation: CASSLNGQGGTEAFF.

In this sample, this clonotype turned up a few times. V and J are TRBV7-6 and TRBJ2-3; a possible D gene is TRBD2 (7 bases). The germline V gene encodes CDR1 SGHVS and CDR2 FNYEAQ. CDR3 length equals 19 residues. The V end was cut by 2 bases, the J end by 6 bases, with 27 bases between. This chain's CDR3 is CASSLLVGEGGAPLDTQYF. The DNA of the CDR3 is TGTGCCAGCAGCTTATTGGTGGGCGAGGGGGGGGCTCCCTTGGATACGCAGTATTTT.

This chain links TRBV3-1 with TRBJ1-3; D is undetermined. Germline loops: CDR1 LGHDT, CDR2 YNNKEL (reference sequence). This CDR3 comprises 14 residues. V lost 0 bases, J lost 2 bases, and 5 bases lay in between. The CDR3 spells CASSQDTAGNTIYF. Here the CDR3 DNA reads TGTGCCAGCAGCCAAGATACAGCTGGAAACACCATATATTTT.

This clonotype was observed at least ten times. The chain joins TRBV6-5 to TRBJ2-1; possibly TRBD1 for D (6 bases). This CDR3 is 17 amino acids long. V was trimmed by 0 bases and J by 3 bases, leaving 15 bases between them. Germline assignment: CDR1 MNHEY and CDR2 SVGAGI. The CDR3 nucleotides are TGTGCCAGCAGTTACTCGAGAGACAGGCCGAACTACAATGAGCAGTTCTTC. Amino acid sequence: CASSYSRDRPNYNEQFF.

The table lists this clonotype with a few counts. V gene TRBV30 combines with J gene TRBJ1-6; perhaps TRBD1 as D (5 bases). Looked up from germline, CDR1 is GTSNPN and CDR2 is SVGIG (reference sequence). The ends were cut back, 1 base at V and 6 bases at J, with 10 bases in the middle. This CDR3 contains 14 residues. For the CDR3, the DNA is TGTGCCTGGAGTGCAGGACACCCTAATTCACCCCTCCACTTT. Protein sequence: CAWSAGHPNSPLHF.

This clonotype was picked up a small number of times. The chain has TRBV3-1 and TRBJ2-7; 9 bases fit TRBD2. Germline V gene lookup returns CDR1 LGHDT and CDR2 YNNKEL (reference sequence). The CDR3 is 13 residues long. V trimming: 0 bases; J trimming: 13 bases; junction bases outside the gene matches: 7. Here the CDR3 reads CASSQDSRTSVYF. DNA for the CDR3: TGTGCCAGCAGCCAAGATTCGCGGACTAGCGTCTACTTC.

This clonotype was observed a few times. This chain uses TRBV5-1 with TRBJ2-7, with a tentative D call TRBD1 (5 bases). Per germline, CDR1 SGHRS and CDR2 YFSETQ. The V gene lost 7 bases and the J gene lost 0 bases, with 14 bases spanning the gap. This CDR3 region has 14 residues. In DNA form, the CDR3 reads TGCGCCAGCCGGGTGACAGCAAACTCCTACGAGCAGTACTTC. Translated, it gives CASRVTANSYEQYF.

The CDR3 nucleotides are TGTGCCAGCAGCTTAGTAGCGGGGGGGCTTGGCGGGGAGCTGTTTTTT. Translating gives CASSLVAGGLGGELFF. The chain is built from TRBV7-8 and TRBJ2-2; 11 nucleotides agree with TRBD2. In germline, CDR1 is SGHVS, CDR2 FQNEAQ. Trimming removed 1 base from V and 7 bases from J; junction bases left unmatched: 5. This CDR3 is built from 16 residues. The variable domain in full, completed from reference TRBV7-8 and TRBJ2-2, reads GAGVSQSPRYKVAKRGQDVALRCDPISGHVSLFWYQQALGQGPEFLTYFQNEAQLDKSGLPSDRFFAERPEGSVSTLKIQRTQQEDSAVYLCASSLVAGGLGGELFFGEGSRLTVL.

The chain employs TRBV5-1 and TRBJ1-3, with no clear D. Germline loops: CDR1 SGHRS, CDR2 YFSETQ. Trimming cost V 2 bases and J 2 bases, with 5 bases left between them. This CDR3 region has 13 residues. Written as DNA, the CDR3 is TGCGCCAGCAGCTTTACAGCTGGAAACACCATATATTTT. Translating gives CASSFTAGNTIYF.

This clonotype appeared many times. The chain has TRBV20-1 and TRBJ2-5; a possible D gene is TRBD2 (7 bases). V lost 0 bases, J lost 5 bases, and 25 bases lay in between. CDR3 length: 18 residues. The germline V gene has CDR1 DFQATT and CDR2 SNEGSKA (reference sequence). In DNA form, the CDR3 reads TGCAGTGCTAGAGATGAGGCGGCGGGGGCCCGGGATTGGGAGACCCAGTACTTC. Translation gives CSARDEAAGARDWETQYF.

This clonotype has more than one count but fewer than ten. The chain joins TRBV20-1 to TRBJ1-4, with D uncertain. Trimming took 6 bases from V and 0 from J, leaving 8 bases between them. CDR1 DFQATT and CDR2 SNEGSKA come from the germline V gene (reference sequence). The CDR3 consists of 13 residues. CDR3 protein: CSATGPTNEKLFF. CDR3 sequence (DNA): TGCAGTGCAACCGGACCAACTAATGAAAAACTGTTTTTT.

The rearrangement joins TRBV4-3 to TRBJ2-3; 13 nucleotides match TRBD2. This CDR3 spans 18 amino acids. V lost 0 bases, J lost 0 bases, and 3 bases stayed unmatched. CDR1 is LGHNA, CDR2 YSLEER, per germline. In DNA, the CDR3 is TGCGCCAGCAGCCAAGATAGGACTAGCGGGAGAAGCACAGATACGCAGTATTTT. Amino acid sequence: CASSQDRTSGRSTDTQYF.

This chain connects TRBV12-5 to TRBJ2-1; 14 positions agree with TRBD2. Germline V gives CDR1 LGHNT, CDR2 FRNRAP. With 0 bases clipped from V and 7 bases from J, the junction kept 5 bases outside the gene matches. The CDR3 length is 17 residues. The CDR3, as DNA: TGTGCTAGTGGTTTGGTACGGGGACTAGCGGGGGTGAATGAGCAGTTCTTC. Amino acids: CASGLVRGLAGVNEQFF.

The chain uses TRBV7-9 and TRBJ1-5; TRBD1 is a possible D gene (6 bases). Germline CDR1 SEHNR, CDR2 FQNEAQ (reference sequence). Between the trimmed V and J ends, which lost 2 bases and 9 bases, there was a span of 11 bases. This CDR3 region has 13 residues. This CDR3 is CASSLNRDTPQHF. In nucleotides, the CDR3 is TGTGCCAGCAGCTTAAACCGGGACACGCCCCAGCATTTT.

The sample holds many counts of this clonotype. The chain employs TRBV9 and TRBJ1-2; tentative D call: TRBD1 (5 bases). Germline V gene lookup returns CDR1 SGDLS and CDR2 YYNGEE. The CDR3 contains 14 residues. V lost 7 bases and J 7 bases, leaving 20 bases between the germline ends. The CDR3, as DNA: TGTGCCAGCTCCCGTAGCCAGGGCCTTCTTGGCTACACCTTC. Protein product: CASSRSQGLLGYTF.

V gene TRBV4-2 combines with J gene TRBJ2-1; TRBD2 agrees at 7 bases. Trimming took 4 bases from V and 3 from J; bases not matched to a gene: 6. Per germline, CDR1 LGHNA and CDR2 YNFKEQ. The CDR3 covers 15 residues. The CDR3 spells CASSRPGLNYNEQFF. DNA of the CDR3: TGTGCCAGCAGCCGACCGGGACTAAACTACAATGAGCAGTTCTTC.